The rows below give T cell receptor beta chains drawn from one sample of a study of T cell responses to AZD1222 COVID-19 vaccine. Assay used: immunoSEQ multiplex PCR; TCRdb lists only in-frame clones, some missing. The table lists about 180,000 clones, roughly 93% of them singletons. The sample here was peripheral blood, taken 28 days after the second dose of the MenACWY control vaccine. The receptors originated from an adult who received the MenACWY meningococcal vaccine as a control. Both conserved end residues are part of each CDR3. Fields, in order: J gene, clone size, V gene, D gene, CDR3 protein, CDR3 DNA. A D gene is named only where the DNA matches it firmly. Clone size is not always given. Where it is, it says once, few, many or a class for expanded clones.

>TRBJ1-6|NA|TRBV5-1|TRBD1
CASSPGGSSYNSPLHF
TGCGCCAGCAGCCCAGGGGGCAGCTCCTATAATTCACCCCTCCACTTT
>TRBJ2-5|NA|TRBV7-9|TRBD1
CASSTDRRETQYF
TGTGCCAGCAGCACGGACAGGAGAGAGACCCAGTACTTC
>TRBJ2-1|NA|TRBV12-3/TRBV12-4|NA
CASSLYDEQFF
TGTGCCAGCAGTTTATACGATGAGCAGTTCTTC
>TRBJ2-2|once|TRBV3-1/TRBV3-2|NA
CASSGVVGELFF
TGTGCCAGCAGTGGCGTCGTCGGGGAGCTGTTTTTT
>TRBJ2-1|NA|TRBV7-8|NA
CASSLGGSYNEQFF
TGTGCCAGCAGCTTAGGGGGCTCCTACAATGAGCAGTTCTTC
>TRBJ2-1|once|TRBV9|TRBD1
CASSVSVMGRGYNEQFF
TGTGCCAGCAGCGTATCGGTTATGGGCAGGGGGTACAATGAGCAGTTCTTC
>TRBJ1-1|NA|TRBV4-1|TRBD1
CASSQRTGALGTEAFF
TGCGCCAGCAGCCAACGGACAGGGGCACTGGGGACTGAAGCTTTCTTT
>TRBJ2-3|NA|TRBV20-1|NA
CSFFTDTQYF
TGCAGTTTTTTTACAGATACGCAGTATTTT
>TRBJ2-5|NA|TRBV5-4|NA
CASSLMETQYF
TGTGCCAGCAGCTTGATGGAGACCCAGTACTTC
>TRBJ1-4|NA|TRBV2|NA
CASELGGNFNEKLFF
TGTGCCAGCGAGCTAGGGGGAAACTTCAATGAAAAACTGTTTTTT
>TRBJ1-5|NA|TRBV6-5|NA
CASRPDGPNQPQHF
TGTGCCAGCAGGCCGGACGGACCGAATCAGCCCCAGCATTTT
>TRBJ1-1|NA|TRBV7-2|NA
CASSLYRGRNTEAFF
TGTGCCAGCAGCTTATATCGGGGCCGGAACACTGAAGCTTTCTTT
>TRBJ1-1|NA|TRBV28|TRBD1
CASRQGATEAFF
TGTGCCAGCAGGCAGGGGGCCACTGAAGCTTTCTTT
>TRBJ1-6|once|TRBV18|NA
CASSPDSRNSPLHF
TGTGCCAGCTCACCGGACAGTCGAAATTCACCCCTCCACTTT
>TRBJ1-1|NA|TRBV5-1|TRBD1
CASSPDRAIMNTEAFF
TGCGCCAGCAGCCCGGACAGGGCCATCATGAACACTGAAGCTTTCTTT
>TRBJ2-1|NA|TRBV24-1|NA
CATSDWGNEQFF
TGTGCCACCAGTGATTGGGGAAATGAGCAGTTCTTC
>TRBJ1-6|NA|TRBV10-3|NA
CAISEPSRRGAAENSPLHF
TGTGCCATCAGTGAGCCTTCCCGTCGGGGGGCGGCGGAGAATTCACCCCTCCACTTT
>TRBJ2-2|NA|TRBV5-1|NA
CASSLDGARTTGELFF
TGCGCCAGCAGCTTGGACGGGGCGCGGACCACCGGGGAGCTGTTTTTT
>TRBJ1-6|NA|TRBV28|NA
CASSLPDRNNSPLHF
TGTGCCAGCAGTTTACCGGATCGGAATAATTCACCCCTCCACTTT
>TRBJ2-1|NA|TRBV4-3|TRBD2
CASSGRDRGLAGGREQFF
TGCGCCAGCAGCGGCCGGGACAGGGGACTAGCGGGGGGGCGTGAGCAGTTCTTC
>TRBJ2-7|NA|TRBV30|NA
CAWNGLRGGEQYF
TGTGCCTGGAACGGGTTGCGTGGTGGGGAGCAGTACTTC
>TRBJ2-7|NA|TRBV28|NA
CASSRSGHQGGKQYF
TGTGCCAGCAGCCGATCCGGCCACCAGGGGGGGAAGCAGTACTTC
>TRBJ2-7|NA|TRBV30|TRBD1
CAWAGQGTSEQYF
TGTGCCTGGGCGGGACAGGGAACATCCGAGCAGTACTTC
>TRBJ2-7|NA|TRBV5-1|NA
CASKPPRGIYEQYF
TGCGCCAGCAAGCCACCAAGGGGGATTTACGAGCAGTACTTC
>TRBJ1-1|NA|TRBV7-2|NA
CASSKYRDTEAFF
TGTGCCAGCAGCAAGTACAGGGACACTGAAGCTTTCTTT
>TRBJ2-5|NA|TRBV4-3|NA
CASSPLRGAETQYF
TGCGCCAGCAGCCCCCTAAGGGGGGCCGAGACCCAGTACTTC
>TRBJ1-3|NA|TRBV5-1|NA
CASSVRPADTIYF
TGCGCCAGCAGCGTCAGGCCGGCGGACACCATATATTTT
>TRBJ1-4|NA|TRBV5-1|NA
CASSSLGPGGTNEKLFF
TGCGCCAGCAGCTCCCTGGGGCCTGGGGGGACTAATGAAAAACTGTTTTTT
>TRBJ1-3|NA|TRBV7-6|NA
CASSPTGGHSGNTIYF
TGTGCCAGCAGCCCCACAGGCGGGCACTCTGGAAACACCATATATTTT